This T cell receptor beta chain was recorded in a study of multiple sclerosis patients with progressive multifocal leukoencephalopathy. Time point given: approximately 12 months of natalizumab therapy. Every listed patient previously received interferon beta; all PML patients were women. T1 marks 6 months and T2 marks 12 months of natalizumab therapy. In regard to this clone: What it binds is unknown.

General study findings and limits: PML-onset expanded TRB clones were detectable before and during natalizumab therapy.

The assay was run at survey level. Here immunoSEQ multiplex PCR was the method, and the copy in TCRdb shows in-frame clones only, minus some. The sample consists of around 30,000 clones, about 90% of them appearing once. Trimming took off 3 bases at V and 10 bases at J, with 10 bases between the two ends. Germline V gene data show CDR1 as PRHDT and CDR2 as FYEKMQ (reference sequence). The CDR3 totals 12 residues. The chain uses TRBV13 and TRBJ1-5; D call uncertain. Material: PBMCs, obtained from a patient treated with natalizumab. This receptor was taken from a human donor with multiple sclerosis. The CDR3 loop is CASSLSSSPQHF. The CDR3 nucleotides read TGTGCCAGCAGCTTGAGTTCCTCCCCCCAGCATTTT.